This passage covers 11 T cell receptor beta chains from one sample sequenced in a study of graft-versus-host responses after intestinal transplantation (dated by TCRdb to the early 2020s). The sample's time point label is to be understood as: cells obtained before transplantation from donor or recipient. These receptors have no known antigen. The receptor library was made with the immunoSEQ multiplex PCR assay. This immuneACCESS table, as held by TCRdb, lists in-frame sequences with V and J called but not all clones. Of the missing ones, under half trace to an unresolved V gene in checked studies; the others have no known cause. The sample table contains about 120,000 clones; only one count was recorded for around nine tenths of them. In total, the top ten clones hold about 0.18% of the sample. This material consisted of unstimulated CD4+ T cells sorted from spleen or lymph node cells, taken before intestinal transplant. Receptors were obtained from a human donor who received an intestinal transplant.

The gene calls are TRBV15 and TRBJ2-7; tentative D call: TRBD1 (5 bases). Germline CDR1 and CDR2: LNHNV and YYDKDF (reference sequence). CDR3 length: 15 residues. V was shortened by 0 bases and J by 7 bases, with 16 bases between the two germline ends. The CDR3 DNA reads as TGTGCCACCAGCAGAGATGCAGGGTTTCCCTTAGAGCAGTACTTC. It is translated as CATSRDAGFPLEQYF.

This clone appeared once. The CDR3 DNA is TGTGCCAGCAGCCAAGATCTAGGGGCTGAAGCTTTCTTT. Encoded protein: CASSQDLGAEAFF. This chain links TRBV14 with TRBJ1-1; D may be TRBD1 (5 bases). Between the trimmed V and J ends, which lost 0 bases and 6 bases, there was a span of 8 bases. Germline CDR1 and CDR2: SGHDN and FVKESK. The CDR3 sequence is 13 residues long. Combining the CDR3 with reference TRBV14 and TRBJ1-1 gives the whole variable domain EAGVTQFPSHSVIEKGQTVTLRCDPISGHDNLYWYRRVMGKEIKFLLHFVKESKQDESGMPNNRFLAERTGGTYSTLKVQPAELEDSGVYFCASSQDLGAEAFFGQGTRLTVV.

The chain carries TRBV4-1 and TRBJ2-2, with a possible D match to TRBD2 (6 bases). CDR3 length: 15 amino acids. Trimming removed 4 bases at V and 4 bases at J, with 13 bases between. Germline CDR1 and CDR2: MGHRA and YSYEKL. The CDR3 DNA reads TGCGCCAGCAGCCTTCGACTAGGGACCACCGGGGAGCTGTTTTTT. Translated, it gives CASSLRLGTTGELFF.

This chain links TRBV5-1 with TRBJ2-3; D not certain. The CDR3 runs 14 residues. Germline-derived CDR1 and CDR2 are SGHRS and YFSETQ. V was pared by 0 bases and J by 0 bases, with 5 bases between. The CDR3 region has the DNA TGCGCCAGCAGCTTGGTTAGCAGCACAGATACGCAGTATTTT. It yields the protein CASSLVSSTDTQYF.

V is TRBV5-4 and J is TRBJ2-7, with TRBD1 as a possible D gene (6 bases). Germline-derived CDR1 and CDR2 are SGHNT and YYREEE (reference sequence). The CDR3 totals 15 residues. Trimming cost V 0 bases and J 4 bases, with 14 bases left between them. Here the CDR3 DNA reads TGTGCCAGCAGCTTGGGCCGGGACACCAAATACGAGCAGTACTTC. It encodes CASSLGRDTKYEQYF.

J is TRBJ1-5 and V is TRBV27; D remains unclear. The CDR3 runs to 15 residues. CDR1 and CDR2 (germline): MNHEY, SMNVEV (reference sequence). V shed 0 bases and J shed 3 bases, with 9 bases lying between them. The CDR3 here is CASSLSIQANQPQHF. The CDR3 bases are TGTGCCAGCAGTTTATCGATCCAGGCCAATCAGCCCCAGCATTTT.

This sequence joins TRBV19 and TRBJ1-1; the match to TRBD1 covers 9 bases. The V segment lost 5 bases and the J segment 2 bases; nucleotides outside the gene matches: 6. This CDR3 has 15 amino acids. CDR1 LNHDA and CDR2 SQIVND come from the germline V gene (reference sequence). CDR3 DNA: TGTGCCAGTAGTCCCCGGACAGGGGTTAACACTGAAGCTTTCTTT. Residues: CASSPRTGVNTEAFF.

CDR3 sequence reads: CASSLGGWGNTIYF. For the CDR3, the DNA is TGTGCCAGCAGCTTAGGAGGCTGGGGAAACACCATATATTTT. This sequence joins TRBV7-2 and TRBJ1-3; no clear D gene. The CDR3 is made up of 14 amino acids. Between the trimmed V and J ends, which lost 1 base and 4 bases, there was a span of 8 bases. Germline CDR1 and CDR2: SGHTA and FQGNSA.

The J gene is TRBJ2-1, the V gene TRBV5-1; possibly TRBD1 for D (6 bases). V lost 7 bases and J lost 8, with 19 bases in between. This CDR3 spans 14 amino acids. In germline, CDR1 is SGHRS, CDR2 YFSETQ. The CDR3 DNA sequence: TGCGCCAGCTGCCTACAGGGTATTTTCGATGAGCAGTTCTTC. Translated: CASCLQGIFDEQFF.

V and J are TRBV7-2 and TRBJ1-1, with 7 bases lining up with TRBD1. Germline CDR1 and CDR2: SGHTA and FQGNSA. The CDR3 is 15 amino acids. The J segment lost 0 bases and the V segment lost 5 bases, leaving 6 bases of the junction unmatched. The DNA for the CDR3 is TGTGCCAGCAGCCCAAGGGGGCAGCTGAACACTGAAGCTTTCTTT. Protein product: CASSPRGQLNTEAFF.

The rearrangement uses TRBV6-6 and TRBJ1-4; D may be TRBD1 (5 bases). This CDR3 is 15 amino acids long. Germline values: CDR1 MNHNY, CDR2 SVGAGI (reference sequence). V was pared by 5 bases and J by 8 bases, with 18 bases between. CDR3 in DNA: TGTGCCAGCAGTGAGCGGGCAGGGCGAGGCGAAAAACTGTTTTTT. As protein: CASSERAGRGEKLFF.